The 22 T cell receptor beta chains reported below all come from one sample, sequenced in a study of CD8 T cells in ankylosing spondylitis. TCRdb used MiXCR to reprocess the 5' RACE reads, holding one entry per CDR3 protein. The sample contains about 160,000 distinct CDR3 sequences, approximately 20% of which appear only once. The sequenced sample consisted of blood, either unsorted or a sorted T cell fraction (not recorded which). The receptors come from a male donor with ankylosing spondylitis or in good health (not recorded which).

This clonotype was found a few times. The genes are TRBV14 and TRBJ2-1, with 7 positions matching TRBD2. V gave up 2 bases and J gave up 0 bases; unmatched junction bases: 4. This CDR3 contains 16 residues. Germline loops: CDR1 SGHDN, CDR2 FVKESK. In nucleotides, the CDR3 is TGTGCCAGCAGCCAACAAGCGGGGAGCTCCTACAATGAGCAGTTCTTC. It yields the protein CASSQQAGSSYNEQFF. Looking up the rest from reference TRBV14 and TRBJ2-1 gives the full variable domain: EAGVTQFPSHSVIEKGQTVTLRCDPISGHDNLYWYRRVMGKEIKFLLHFVKESKQDESGMPNNRFLAERTGGTYSTLKVQPAELEDSGVYFCASSQQAGSSYNEQFFGPGTRLTVL.

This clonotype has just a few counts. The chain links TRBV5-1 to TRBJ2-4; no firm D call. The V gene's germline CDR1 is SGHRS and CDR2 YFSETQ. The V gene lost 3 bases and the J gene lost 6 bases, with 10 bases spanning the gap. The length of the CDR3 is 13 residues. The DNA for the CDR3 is TGCGCCAGCAGCTCCGACGGAATAAACATTCAGTACTTC. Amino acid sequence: CASSSDGINIQYF.

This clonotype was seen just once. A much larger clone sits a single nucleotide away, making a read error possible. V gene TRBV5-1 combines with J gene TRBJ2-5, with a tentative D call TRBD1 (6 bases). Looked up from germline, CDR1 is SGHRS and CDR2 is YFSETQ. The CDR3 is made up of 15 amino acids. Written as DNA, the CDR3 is TGCGCCGGCAGCTTAGGGGACACTTCACAAGAGACCCAGTACTTC. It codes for CAGSLGDTSQETQYF. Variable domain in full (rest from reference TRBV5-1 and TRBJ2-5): KAGVTQTPRYLIKTRGQQVTLSCSPISGHRSVSWYQQTPGQGLQFLFEYFSETQRNKGNFPGRFSGRQFSNSRSEMNVSTLELGDSALYLCAGSLGDTSQETQYFGPGTRLLVL.

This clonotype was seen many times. CDR3 in amino acids: CASSPIPSAYEQYF. As DNA, the CDR3 is TGTGCCAGCAGCCCCATCCCTAGCGCCTACGAGCAGTACTTC. The chain couples TRBV7-3 to TRBJ2-7; D is possibly TRBD2 (6 bases). This CDR3 has 14 residues. V was trimmed by 5 bases and J by 2 bases, leaving 13 bases between them. The germline gives CDR1 SGHTA, CDR2 FQGTGA.

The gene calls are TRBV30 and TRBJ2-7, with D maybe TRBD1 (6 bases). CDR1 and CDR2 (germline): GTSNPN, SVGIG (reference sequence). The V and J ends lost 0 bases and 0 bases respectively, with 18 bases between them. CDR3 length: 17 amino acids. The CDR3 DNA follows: TGTGCCTGGAGTGTACCGCGGACGACAGGTAGCTCCTACGAGCAGTACTTC. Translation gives CAWSVPRTTGSSYEQYF.

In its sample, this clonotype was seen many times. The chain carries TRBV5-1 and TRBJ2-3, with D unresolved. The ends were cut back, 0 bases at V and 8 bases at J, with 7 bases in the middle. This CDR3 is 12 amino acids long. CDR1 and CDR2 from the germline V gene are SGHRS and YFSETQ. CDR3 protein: CASSLDIGTQYF. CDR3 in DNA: TGCGCCAGCAGCTTGGATATCGGTACGCAGTATTTT.

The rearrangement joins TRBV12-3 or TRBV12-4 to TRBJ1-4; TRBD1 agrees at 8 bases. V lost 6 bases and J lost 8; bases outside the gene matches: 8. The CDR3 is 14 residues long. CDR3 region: CASRRDRGGEKLFF. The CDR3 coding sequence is TGTGCCAGCAGAAGAGACAGGGGTGGCGAAAAACTGTTTTTT.

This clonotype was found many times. CDR3 region: CSALAGVDEQYF. The CDR3 coding sequence is TGCAGTGCTCTAGCGGGAGTAGATGAGCAGTACTTC. The chain carries TRBV20-1 and TRBJ2-7, with TRBD2 matching over 10 bases. Germline CDR1 and CDR2: DFQATT and SNEGSKA (reference sequence). After removal of 5 bases from V and 7 bases from J, the junction contained 5 bases not matched to a gene. CDR3 length: 12 residues.

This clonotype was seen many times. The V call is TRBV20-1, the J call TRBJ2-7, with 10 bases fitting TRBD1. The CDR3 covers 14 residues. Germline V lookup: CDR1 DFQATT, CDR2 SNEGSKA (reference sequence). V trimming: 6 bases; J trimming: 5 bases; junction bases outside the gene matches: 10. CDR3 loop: CSASRDRGFHEQYF. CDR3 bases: TGCAGTGCAAGCCGGGACAGGGGTTTCCACGAGCAGTACTTC.

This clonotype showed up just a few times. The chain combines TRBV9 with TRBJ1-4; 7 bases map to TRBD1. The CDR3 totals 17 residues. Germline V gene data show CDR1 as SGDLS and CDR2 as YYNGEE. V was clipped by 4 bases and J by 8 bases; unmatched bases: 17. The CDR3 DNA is TGTGCCAGCAGCACCCGTCCTCGACAGGGAGGGCACGAAAAACTGTTTTTT. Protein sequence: CASSTRPRQGGHEKLFF.

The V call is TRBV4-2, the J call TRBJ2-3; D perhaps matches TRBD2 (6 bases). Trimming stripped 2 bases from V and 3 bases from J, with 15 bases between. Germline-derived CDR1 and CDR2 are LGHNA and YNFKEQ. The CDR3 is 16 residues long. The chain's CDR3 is CASSQTSGSLTDTQYF. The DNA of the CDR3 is TGTGCCAGCAGCCAAACCTCCGGGAGTTTGACAGATACGCAGTATTTT.

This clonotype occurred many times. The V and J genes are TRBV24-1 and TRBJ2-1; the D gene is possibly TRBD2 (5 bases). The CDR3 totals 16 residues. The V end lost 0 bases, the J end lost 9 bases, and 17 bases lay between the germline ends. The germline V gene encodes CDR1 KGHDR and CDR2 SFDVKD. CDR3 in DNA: TGTGCCACCAGTGATTTGGTTAGAGGCGGGTATACTGAGCAGTTCTTC. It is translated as CATSDLVRGGYTEQFF.

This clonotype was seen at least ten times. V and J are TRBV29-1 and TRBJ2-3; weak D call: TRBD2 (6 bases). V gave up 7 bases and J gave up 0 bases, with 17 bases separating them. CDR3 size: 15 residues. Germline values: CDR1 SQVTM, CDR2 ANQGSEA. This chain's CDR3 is CSGLIAVASTDTQYF. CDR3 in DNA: TGCAGCGGGCTAATAGCGGTTGCTAGCACAGATACGCAGTATTTT.

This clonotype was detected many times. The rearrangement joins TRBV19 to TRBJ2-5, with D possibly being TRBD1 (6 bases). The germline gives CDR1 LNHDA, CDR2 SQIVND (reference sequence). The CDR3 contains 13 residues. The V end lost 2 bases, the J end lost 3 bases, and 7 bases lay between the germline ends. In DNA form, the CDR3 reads TGTGCCAGTAGTATAACAGGGAAAGAGACCCAGTACTTC. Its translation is CASSITGKETQYF.

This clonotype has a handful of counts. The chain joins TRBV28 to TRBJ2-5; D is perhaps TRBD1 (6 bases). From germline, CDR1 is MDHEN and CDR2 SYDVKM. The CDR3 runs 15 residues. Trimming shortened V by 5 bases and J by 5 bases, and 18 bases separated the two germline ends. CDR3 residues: CASSIYQGTAETQYF. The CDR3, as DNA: TGTGCCAGCAGTATTTACCAGGGGACGGCGGAGACCCAGTACTTC.

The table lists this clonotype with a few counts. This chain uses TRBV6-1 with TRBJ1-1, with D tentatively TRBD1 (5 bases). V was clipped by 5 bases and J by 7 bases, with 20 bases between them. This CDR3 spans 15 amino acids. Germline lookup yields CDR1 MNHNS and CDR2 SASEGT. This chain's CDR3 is CASSLAGRQSNEAFF. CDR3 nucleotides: TGTGCCAGCAGTCTCGCCGGCCGACAGTCGAATGAAGCTTTCTTT.

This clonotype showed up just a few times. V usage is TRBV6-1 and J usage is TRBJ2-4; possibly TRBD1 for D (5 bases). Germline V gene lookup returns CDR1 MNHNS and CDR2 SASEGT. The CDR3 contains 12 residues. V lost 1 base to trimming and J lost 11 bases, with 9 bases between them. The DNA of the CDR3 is TGTGCCAGCAGTGAAGAAAGGGGTCTTCAGTACTTC. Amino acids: CASSEERGLQYF.

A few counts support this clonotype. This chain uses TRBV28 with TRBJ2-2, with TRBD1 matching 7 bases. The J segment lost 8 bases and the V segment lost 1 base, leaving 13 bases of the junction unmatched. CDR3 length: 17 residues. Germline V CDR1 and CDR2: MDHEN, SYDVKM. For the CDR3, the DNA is TGTGCCAGCAGTTTATACACAGGGGCGGAATTGTTAGGGGAGCTGTTTTTT. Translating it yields CASSLYTGAELLGELFF.

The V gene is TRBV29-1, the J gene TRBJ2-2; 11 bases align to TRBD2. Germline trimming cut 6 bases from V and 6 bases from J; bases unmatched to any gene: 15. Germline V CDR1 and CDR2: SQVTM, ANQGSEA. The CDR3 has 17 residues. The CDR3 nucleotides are TGCAGCGTCCCCGCCCCTCTAGCGGGAGGTTGGCCCGGGGAGCTGTTTTTT. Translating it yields CSVPAPLAGGWPGELFF.

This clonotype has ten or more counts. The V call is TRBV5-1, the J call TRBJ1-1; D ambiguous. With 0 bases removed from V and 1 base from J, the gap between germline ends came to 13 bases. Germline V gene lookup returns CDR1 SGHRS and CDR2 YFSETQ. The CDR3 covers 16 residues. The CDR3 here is CASSLGTRLGNTEAFF. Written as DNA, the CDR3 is TGCGCCAGCAGCTTGGGGACCAGGCTGGGGAACACTGAAGCTTTCTTT.

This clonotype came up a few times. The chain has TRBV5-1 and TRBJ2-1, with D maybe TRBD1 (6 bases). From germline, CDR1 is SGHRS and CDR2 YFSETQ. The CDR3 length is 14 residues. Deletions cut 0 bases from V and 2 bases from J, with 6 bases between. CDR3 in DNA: TGCGCCAGCAGCTTGGGACAGGCCTACAATGAGCAGTTCTTC. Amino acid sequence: CASSLGQAYNEQFF. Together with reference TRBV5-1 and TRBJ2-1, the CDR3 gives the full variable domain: KAGVTQTPRYLIKTRGQQVTLSCSPISGHRSVSWYQQTPGQGLQFLFEYFSETQRNKGNFPGRFSGRQFSNSRSEMNVSTLELGDSALYLCASSLGQAYNEQFFGPGTRLTVL.

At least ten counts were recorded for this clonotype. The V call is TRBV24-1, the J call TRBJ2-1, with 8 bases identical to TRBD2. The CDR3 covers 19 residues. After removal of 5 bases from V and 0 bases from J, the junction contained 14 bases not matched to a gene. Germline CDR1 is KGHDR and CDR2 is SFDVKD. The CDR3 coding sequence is TGTGCCACCAGTGCCACTTGGGTCTCCGGGACTAGCTCCTACAATGAGCAGTTCTTC. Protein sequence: CATSATWVSGTSSYNEQFF.